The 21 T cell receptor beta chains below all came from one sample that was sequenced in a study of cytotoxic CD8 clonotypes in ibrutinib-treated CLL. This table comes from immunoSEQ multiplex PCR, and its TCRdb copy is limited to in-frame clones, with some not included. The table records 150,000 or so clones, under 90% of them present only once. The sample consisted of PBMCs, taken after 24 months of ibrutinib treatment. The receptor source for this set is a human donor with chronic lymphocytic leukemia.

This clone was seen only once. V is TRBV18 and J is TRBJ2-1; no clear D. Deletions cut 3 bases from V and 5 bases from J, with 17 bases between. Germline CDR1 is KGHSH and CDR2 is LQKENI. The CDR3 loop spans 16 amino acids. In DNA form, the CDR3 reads TGTGCCAGCTCACCCCAGGTAGTCGGAGCCGACAATGAGCAGTTCTTC. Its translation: CASSPQVVGADNEQFF.

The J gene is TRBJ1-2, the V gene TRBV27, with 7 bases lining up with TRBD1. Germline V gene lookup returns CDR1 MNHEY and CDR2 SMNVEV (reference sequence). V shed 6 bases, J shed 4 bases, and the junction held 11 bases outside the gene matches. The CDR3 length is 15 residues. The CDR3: CASSPGGQHFYGYTF. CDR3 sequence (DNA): TGTGCCAGCAGCCCGGGGGGACAGCATTTCTATGGCTACACCTTC.

The CDR3 coding sequence is TGTGCCAGCAGTTCAGGACAGGGGAGGTATGGCTACACCTTC. Amino acid sequence: CASSSGQGRYGYTF. The V call is TRBV5-6, the J call TRBJ1-2, with TRBD1 matching over 9 bases. The length of the CDR3 is 14 residues. V shed 5 bases, J shed 5 bases, and the junction held 7 bases outside the gene matches. Germline values: CDR1 SGHDT, CDR2 YYEEEE.

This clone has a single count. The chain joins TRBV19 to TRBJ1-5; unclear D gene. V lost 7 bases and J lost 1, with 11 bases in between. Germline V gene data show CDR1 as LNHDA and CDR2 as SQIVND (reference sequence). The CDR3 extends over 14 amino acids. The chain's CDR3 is CASTPGRSNQPQHF. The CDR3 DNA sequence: TGTGCCAGTACCCCGGGCCGGAGCAATCAGCCCCAGCATTTT.

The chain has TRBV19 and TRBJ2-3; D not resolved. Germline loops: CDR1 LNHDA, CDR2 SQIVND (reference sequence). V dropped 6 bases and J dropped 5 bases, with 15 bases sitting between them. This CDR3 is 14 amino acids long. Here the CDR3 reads CASSATAARDTQYF. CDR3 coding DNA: TGTGCCAGTAGCGCGACTGCGGCGCGAGATACGCAGTATTTT.

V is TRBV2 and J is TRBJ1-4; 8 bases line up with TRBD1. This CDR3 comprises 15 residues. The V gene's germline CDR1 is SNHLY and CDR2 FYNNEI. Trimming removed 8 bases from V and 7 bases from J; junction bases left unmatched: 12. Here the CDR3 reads CASSSPSGGSEKLFF. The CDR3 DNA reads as TGTGCCAGCTCCTCACCGTCAGGGGGCTCTGAAAAACTGTTTTTT.

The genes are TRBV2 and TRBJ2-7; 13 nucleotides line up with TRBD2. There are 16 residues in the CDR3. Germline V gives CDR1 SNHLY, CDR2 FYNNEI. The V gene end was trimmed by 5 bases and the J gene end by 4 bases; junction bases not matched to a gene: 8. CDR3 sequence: CASSRGRTSGGYEQYF. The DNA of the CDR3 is TGTGCCAGCAGTAGGGGAAGGACTAGCGGGGGATACGAGCAGTACTTC.

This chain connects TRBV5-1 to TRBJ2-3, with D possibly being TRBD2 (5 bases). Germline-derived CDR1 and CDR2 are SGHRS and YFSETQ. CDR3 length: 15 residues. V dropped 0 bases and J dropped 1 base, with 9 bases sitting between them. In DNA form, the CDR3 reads TGCGCCAGCAGCTTGGGTGGGAGTGGCACAGATACGCAGTATTTT. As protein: CASSLGGSGTDTQYF. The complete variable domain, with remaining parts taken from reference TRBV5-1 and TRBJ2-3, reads KAGVTQTPRYLIKTRGQQVTLSCSPISGHRSVSWYQQTPGQGLQFLFEYFSETQRNKGNFPGRFSGRQFSNSRSEMNVSTLELGDSALYLCASSLGGSGTDTQYFGPGTRLTVL.

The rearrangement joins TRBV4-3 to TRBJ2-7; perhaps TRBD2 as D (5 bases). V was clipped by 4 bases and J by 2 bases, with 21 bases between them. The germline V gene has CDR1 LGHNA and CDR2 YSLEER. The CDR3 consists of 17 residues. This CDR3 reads CASSLKTGDAGPYEQYF. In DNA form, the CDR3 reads TGCGCCAGCAGCCTCAAGACTGGCGACGCGGGCCCCTACGAGCAGTACTTC.

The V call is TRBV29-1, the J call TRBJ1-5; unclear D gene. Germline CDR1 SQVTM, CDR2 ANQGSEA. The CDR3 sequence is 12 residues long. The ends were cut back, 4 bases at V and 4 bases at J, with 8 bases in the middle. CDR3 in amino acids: CSVADGNQPQHF. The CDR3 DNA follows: TGCAGCGTTGCGGACGGGAATCAGCCCCAGCATTTT.

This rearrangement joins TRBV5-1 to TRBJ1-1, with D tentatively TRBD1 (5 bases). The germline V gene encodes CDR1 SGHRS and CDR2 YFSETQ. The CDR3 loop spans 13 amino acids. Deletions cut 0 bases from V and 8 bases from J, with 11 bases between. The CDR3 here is CASSLVGGPEAFF. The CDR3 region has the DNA TGCGCCAGCAGCTTGGTGGGGGGACCCGAAGCTTTCTTT.

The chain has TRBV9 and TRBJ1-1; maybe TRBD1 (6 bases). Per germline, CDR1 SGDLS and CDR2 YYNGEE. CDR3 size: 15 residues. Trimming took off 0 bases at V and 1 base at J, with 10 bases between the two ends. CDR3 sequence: CASSVEGHPNTEAFF. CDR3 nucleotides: TGTGCCAGCAGCGTAGAGGGACATCCGAACACTGAAGCTTTCTTT.

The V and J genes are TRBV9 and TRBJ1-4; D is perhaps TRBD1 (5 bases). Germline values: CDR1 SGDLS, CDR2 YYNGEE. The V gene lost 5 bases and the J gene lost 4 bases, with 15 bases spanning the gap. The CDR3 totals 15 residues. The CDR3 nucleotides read TGTGCCAGCAGAGAGGGGTTGACAGTTAATGAAAAACTGTTTTTT. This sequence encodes CASREGLTVNEKLFF. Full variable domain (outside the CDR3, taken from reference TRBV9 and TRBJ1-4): DSGVTQTPKHLITATGQRVTLRCSPRSGDLSVYWYQQSLDQGLQFLIQYYNGEERAKGNILERFSAQQFPDLHSELNLSSLELGDSALYFCASREGLTVNEKLFFGSGTQLSVL.

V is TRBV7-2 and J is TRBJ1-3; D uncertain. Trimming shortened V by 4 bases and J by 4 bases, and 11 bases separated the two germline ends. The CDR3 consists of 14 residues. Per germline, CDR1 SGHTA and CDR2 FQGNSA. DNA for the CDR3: TGTGCCAGCAGCTCCGGGTTAGGAGGAAACACCATATATTTT. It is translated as CASSSGLGGNTIYF.

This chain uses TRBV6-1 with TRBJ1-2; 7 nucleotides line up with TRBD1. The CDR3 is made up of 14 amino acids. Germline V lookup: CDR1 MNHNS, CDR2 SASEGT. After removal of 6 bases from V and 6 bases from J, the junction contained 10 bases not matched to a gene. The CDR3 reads CASRVQTGEDGYTF. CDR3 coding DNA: TGTGCCAGCAGAGTCCAAACAGGGGAGGATGGCTACACCTTC.

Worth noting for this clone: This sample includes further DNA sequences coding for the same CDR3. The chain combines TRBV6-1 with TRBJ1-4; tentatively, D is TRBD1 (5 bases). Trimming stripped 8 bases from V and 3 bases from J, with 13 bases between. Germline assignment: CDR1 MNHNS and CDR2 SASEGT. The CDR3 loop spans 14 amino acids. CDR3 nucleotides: TGTGCCAGCTCGAGGGGCAGGGCTAATGAAAAACTGTTTTTT. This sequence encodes CASSRGRANEKLFF.

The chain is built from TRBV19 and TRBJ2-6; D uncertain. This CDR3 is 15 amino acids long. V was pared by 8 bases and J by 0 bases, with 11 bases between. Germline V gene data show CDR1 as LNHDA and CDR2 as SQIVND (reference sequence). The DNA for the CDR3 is TGTGCCAGTTTGGACGGGCCCTCTGGGGCCAACGTCCTGACTTTC. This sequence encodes CASLDGPSGANVLTF.

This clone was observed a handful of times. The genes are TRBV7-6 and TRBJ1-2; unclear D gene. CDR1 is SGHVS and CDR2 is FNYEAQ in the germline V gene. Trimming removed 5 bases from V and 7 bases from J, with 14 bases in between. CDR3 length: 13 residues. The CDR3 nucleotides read TGTGCCAGCAGCCTCAGGCCTCGGAGTGGCTACACCTTC. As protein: CASSLRPRSGYTF.

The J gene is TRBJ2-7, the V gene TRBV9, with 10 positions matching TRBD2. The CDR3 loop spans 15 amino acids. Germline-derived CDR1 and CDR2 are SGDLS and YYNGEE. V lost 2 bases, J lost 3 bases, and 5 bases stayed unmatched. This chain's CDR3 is CASSVGGTSVYEQYF. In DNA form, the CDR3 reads TGTGCCAGCAGCGTCGGCGGGACTAGCGTCTACGAGCAGTACTTC.

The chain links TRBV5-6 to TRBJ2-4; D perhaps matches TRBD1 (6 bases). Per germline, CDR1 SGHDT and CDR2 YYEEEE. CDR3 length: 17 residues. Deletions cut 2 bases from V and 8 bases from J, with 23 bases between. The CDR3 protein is CASSLFTGTLNGHIQYF. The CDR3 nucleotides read TGTGCCAGCAGCTTATTTACCGGGACACTAAACGGTCACATTCAGTACTTC.

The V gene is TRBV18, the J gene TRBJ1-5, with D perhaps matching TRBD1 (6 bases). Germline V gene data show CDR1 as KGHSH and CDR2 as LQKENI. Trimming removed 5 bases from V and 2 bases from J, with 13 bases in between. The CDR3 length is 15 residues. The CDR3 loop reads CASSDTGHRNQPQHF. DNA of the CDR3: TGTGCCAGCTCAGATACAGGGCATCGCAATCAGCCCCAGCATTTT.